This T cell receptor (beta chain) was observed in a study of T cell responses to AZD1222 COVID-19 vaccine (dated by TCRdb to 2020 to 2023). About the full investigation: A total of 230 to 250 trial participants underwent TCR sequencing, of whom about 200 had received two doses of AZD1222 and about 26 had received two doses of the MenACWY control vaccine. Trial participants were enrolled into age subgroups of 18-55, 56-69 and 70-plus years, which contained approximately 150, 30 and 60 TCR-sequenced participants, respectively.

The CDR3 regions of human TCRbeta chains were analyzed by immunosequencing. The study's own analysis went as follows. TCRs in the repertoires were compared against a reference library of SARS-CoV-2-specific TCRs that had been generated with the MIRA antigen-specificity platform. Breadth was defined as the fraction of unique TCRs that were SARS-CoV-2-associated. Depth was defined as the fraction of total T cells that were SARS-CoV-2-associated. Using the MIRA data, each spike-specific TCR was mapped to the spike region that the TCR reacts to and placed in a CD4 or CD8 class. Log10-transformed breadth and depth values were compared by one-way ANOVA with Sidak's multiple comparisons tests. In TCRdb, the immuneACCESS table is reduced to in-frame sequences with V and J assigned. These tables do not hold every clone; where another copy was compared, an unresolved V gene accounts for under half, and the others remain unexplained. Clone size and the V and J calls come from that table; the DNA yielded D and trimming. The sample includes 130,000 or so clones, with approximately 90% observed a single time. The ten largest clones add up to roughly 10% of the sample.

The sample's time point, from its label and the paper: baseline before first vaccination. The treatment or condition label corresponds to: meningococcal conjugate vaccine given as trial control. Samples from vaccinated people were obtained from the UK trials COV001 and COV002, which included a single-blind randomized controlled phase 2/3 trial of AZD1222 (ChAdOx1 nCoV-19) in healthy adults. For TCRbeta chain sequencing, PBMC samples were collected from trial participants at day 0 and at day 28 after the second dose. The CDR3 goes from the cysteine to the phenylalanine over 13 residues. Just the 39-base CDR3 DNA is kept, in frame starting at base 1. V is trimmed back by 5 bases and J by 8 bases, and the junction contains 8 bases that no gene match accounts for. The germline V gene (reference sequence) yields SEHNR for CDR1 and FQNEAQ for CDR2. With respect to this clone: It lacks a known antigen. There are no base qualities to consult, and no much larger clone falls within one base.

What the authors observed across the whole study: The vaccine-associated CD4 TCRs covered the entire spike protein, and the dominant responses fell in regions 160-218 and 743-854. The 56-69-year group was small, and its depth increase did not reach significance, likely because of low power. Because no day 14 peak-response samples were available, repertoires were characterized only after the peak T cell response. Participants were mostly white British and included more females than males, and it was suggested by the authors that clonal diversity may have been underestimated. Epitopes outside the regions mutated in the B.1.351 and B.1.1.7 variants were reportedly recognized by nearly half of the unique spike-specific TCRs. Spike-specific TCR breadth and depth rose significantly after two AZD1222 doses compared with day 0 and with MenACWY recipients. Conclusions about previously exposed vaccinees are limited because only six or seven AZD1222 recipients were SARS-CoV-2 seropositive at baseline.

The chain uses TRBV7-9 and TRBJ1-2; TRBD1 matches 7 bases in the middle. The sequence was obtained from an adult in good health. The sequencing here drew on peripheral blood, taken on day 0 of MenACWY control vaccination. The CDR3 region: CASSPDRAGGYTF. The bases are TGTGCCAGCAGCCCTGACAGGGCAGGAGGCTACACCTTC.